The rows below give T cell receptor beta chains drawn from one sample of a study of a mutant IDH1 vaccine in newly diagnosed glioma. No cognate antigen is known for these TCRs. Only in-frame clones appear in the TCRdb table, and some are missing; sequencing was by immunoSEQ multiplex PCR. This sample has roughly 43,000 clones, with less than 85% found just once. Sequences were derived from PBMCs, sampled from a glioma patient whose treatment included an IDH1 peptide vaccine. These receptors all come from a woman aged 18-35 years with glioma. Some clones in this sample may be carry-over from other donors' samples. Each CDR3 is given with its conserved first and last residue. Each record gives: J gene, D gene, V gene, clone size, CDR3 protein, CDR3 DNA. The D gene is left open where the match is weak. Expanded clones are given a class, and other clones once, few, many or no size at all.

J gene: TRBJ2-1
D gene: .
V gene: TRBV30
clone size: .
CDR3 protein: CAWGDTSYNEQFF
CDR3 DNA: TGTGCCTGGGGGGACACAAGCTACAATGAGCAGTTCTTC

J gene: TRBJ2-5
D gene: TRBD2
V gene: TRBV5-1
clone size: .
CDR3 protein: CASSLAVAGVETQYF
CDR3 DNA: TGCGCCAGCAGCTTGGCCGTAGCGGGGGTAGAGACCCAGTACTTC

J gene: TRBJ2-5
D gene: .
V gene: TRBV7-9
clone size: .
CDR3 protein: CASSLDPGAQETQYF
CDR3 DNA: TGTGCCAGCAGCTTAGACCCGGGAGCGCAAGAGACCCAGTACTTC

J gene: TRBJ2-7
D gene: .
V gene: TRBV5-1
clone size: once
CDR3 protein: CASSLLDPGGEQYF
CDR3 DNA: TGCGCCAGCAGCTTGTTGGACCCCGGGGGCGAGCAGTACTTC

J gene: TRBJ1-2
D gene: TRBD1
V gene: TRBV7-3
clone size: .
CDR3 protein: CASSYQGGGGYTF
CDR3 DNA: TGTGCCAGCAGTTACCAGGGGGGGGGTGGCTACACCTTC

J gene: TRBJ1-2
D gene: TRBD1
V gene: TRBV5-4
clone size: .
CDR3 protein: CASSASGTGLLDGYTF
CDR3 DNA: TGTGCCAGCAGCGCTTCCGGGACAGGATTGCTCGATGGCTACACCTTC

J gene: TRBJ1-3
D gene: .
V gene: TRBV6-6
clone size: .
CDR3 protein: CASSYRADSGNTIYF
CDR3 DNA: TGTGCCAGCAGCTACCGGGCGGACTCTGGAAACACCATATATTTT

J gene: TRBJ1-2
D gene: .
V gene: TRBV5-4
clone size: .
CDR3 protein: CASSSTGDYGYTF
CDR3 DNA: TGTGCCAGCAGCTCTACCGGGGACTATGGCTACACCTTC

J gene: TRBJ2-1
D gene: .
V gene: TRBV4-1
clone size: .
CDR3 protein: CASSQDGGLQVGRQFF
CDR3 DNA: TGCGCCAGCAGCCAAGATGGGGGCCTACAAGTTGGGAGGCAGTTCTTC

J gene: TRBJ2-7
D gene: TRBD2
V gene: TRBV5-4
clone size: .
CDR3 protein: CASSARAGWQYF
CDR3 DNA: TGTGCCAGCAGCGCCCGAGCGGGGTGGCAGTACTTC

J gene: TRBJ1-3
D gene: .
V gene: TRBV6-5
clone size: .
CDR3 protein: CASSYSVPSGNTIYF
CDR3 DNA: TGTGCCAGCAGTTACTCGGTGCCCTCTGGAAACACCATATATTTT

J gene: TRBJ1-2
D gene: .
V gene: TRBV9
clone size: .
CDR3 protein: CASSVEGTFYGYTF
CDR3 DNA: TGTGCCAGCAGCGTAGAGGGGACTTTCTATGGCTACACCTTC

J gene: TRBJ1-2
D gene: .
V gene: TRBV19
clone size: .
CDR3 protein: CASRYDGYTF
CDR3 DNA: TGTGCCAGTCGTTACGATGGCTACACCTTC

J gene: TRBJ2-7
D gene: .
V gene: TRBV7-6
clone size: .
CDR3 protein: CASSLPGAYEQYF
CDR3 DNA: TGTGCCAGCAGCTTACCCGGGGCCTACGAGCAGTACTTC

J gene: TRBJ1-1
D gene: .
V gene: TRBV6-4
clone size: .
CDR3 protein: CASRHGMNTEAFF
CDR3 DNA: TGTGCCAGCAGGCACGGAATGAACACTGAAGCTTTCTTT

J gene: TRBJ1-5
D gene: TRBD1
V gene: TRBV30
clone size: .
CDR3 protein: CAWSLGQHNQPQHF
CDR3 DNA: TGTGCCTGGAGTCTGGGACAGCACAATCAGCCCCAGCATTTT

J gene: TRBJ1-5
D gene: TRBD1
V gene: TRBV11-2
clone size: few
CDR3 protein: CASSPSTGPYSNQPQHF
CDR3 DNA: TGTGCCAGCAGCCCCTCGACAGGGCCTTATAGCAATCAGCCCCAGCATTTT

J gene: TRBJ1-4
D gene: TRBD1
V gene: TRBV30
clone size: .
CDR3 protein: CAWSSGTDNEKLFF
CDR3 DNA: TGTGCCTGGAGTTCCGGGACAGATAATGAAAAACTGTTTTTT

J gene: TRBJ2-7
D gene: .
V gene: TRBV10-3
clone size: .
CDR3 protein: CAISEDLFRESSYEQYF
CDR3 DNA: TGTGCCATCAGTGAGGACCTCTTCCGGGAGAGCTCCTACGAGCAGTACTTC

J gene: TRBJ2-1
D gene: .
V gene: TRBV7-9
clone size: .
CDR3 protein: CASSLWDGEQFF
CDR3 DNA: TGTGCCAGCAGCTTGTGGGACGGTGAGCAGTTCTTC

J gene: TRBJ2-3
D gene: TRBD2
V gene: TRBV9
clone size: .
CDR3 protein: CASSDGTSGLPDTQYF
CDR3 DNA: TGTGCCAGCAGCGATGGGACTAGCGGTCTTCCAGATACGCAGTATTTT

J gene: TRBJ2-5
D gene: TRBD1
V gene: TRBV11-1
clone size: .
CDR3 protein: CASSLGLTGEETQYF
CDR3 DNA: TGTGCCAGCAGCTTAGGGCTGACAGGGGAGGAGACCCAGTACTTC

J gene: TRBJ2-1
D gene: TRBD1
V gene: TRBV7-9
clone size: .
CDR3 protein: CASSQGQGPFF
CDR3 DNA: TGTGCCAGCAGCCAGGGACAGGGTCCGTTCTTC

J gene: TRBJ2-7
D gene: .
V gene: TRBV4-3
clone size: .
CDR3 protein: CASSQDREWGEQYF
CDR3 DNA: TGCGCCAGCAGCCAAGATAGGGAATGGGGCGAGCAGTACTTC

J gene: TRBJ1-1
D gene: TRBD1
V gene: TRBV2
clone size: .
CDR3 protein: CASSEGTDIFF
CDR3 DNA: TGTGCCAGCAGTGAGGGGACAGATATTTTCTTT

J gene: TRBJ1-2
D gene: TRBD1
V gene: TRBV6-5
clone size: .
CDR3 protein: CASSYSTGGGYTF
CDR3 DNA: TGTGCCAGCAGTTACTCGACAGGGGGTGGCTACACCTTC

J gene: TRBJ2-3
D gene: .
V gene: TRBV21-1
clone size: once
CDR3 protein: CASILAGGSDTQYF
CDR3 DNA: TGTGCCAGCATACTAGCGGGAGGATCGGATACGCAGTATTTT

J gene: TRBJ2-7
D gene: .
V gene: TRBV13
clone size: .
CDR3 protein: CASTQTDGGYEQYF
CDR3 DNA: TGTGCCAGCACCCAAACCGATGGCGGCTACGAGCAGTACTTC

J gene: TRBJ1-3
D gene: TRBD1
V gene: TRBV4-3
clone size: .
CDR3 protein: CASSQDSGQGTIYF
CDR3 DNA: TGCGCCAGCAGCCAAGATTCGGGACAGGGCACCATATATTTT

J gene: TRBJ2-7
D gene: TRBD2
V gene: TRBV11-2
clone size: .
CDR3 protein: CASSFIGTSGSPYEQYF
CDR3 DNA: TGTGCCAGCAGCTTTATAGGGACTAGCGGGAGTCCCTACGAGCAGTACTTC

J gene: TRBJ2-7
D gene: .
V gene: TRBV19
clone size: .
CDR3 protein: CASSPGDFRSYEQYF
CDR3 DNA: TGTGCCAGTAGTCCTGGTGATTTCCGCTCCTACGAGCAGTACTTC

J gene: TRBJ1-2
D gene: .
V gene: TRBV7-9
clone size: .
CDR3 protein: CASSLALSYTF
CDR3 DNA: TGTGCCAGCAGCTTAGCCCTTAGCTACACCTTC